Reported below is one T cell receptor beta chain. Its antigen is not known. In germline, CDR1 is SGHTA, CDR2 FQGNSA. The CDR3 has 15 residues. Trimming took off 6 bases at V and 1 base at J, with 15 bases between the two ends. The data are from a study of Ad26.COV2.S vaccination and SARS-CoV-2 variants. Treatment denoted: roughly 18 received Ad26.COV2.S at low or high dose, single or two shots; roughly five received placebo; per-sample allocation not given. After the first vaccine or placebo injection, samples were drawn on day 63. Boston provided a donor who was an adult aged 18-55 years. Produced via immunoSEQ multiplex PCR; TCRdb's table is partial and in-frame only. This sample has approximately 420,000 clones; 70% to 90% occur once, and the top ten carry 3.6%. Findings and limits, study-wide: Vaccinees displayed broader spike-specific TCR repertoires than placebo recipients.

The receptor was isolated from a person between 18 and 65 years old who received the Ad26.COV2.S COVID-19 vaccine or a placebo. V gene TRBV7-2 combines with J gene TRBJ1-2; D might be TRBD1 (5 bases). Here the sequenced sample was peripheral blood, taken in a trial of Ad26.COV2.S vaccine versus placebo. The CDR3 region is CASSVTGFLNYGYTF. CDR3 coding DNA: TGTGCCAGCAGTGTAACAGGATTCCTTAACTATGGCTACACCTTC.